The next 8 T cell receptor beta chains were all read from a single sample in a study of blood T cells in healthy people across ages. Primed by a sample-barcoded 5' primer and a J-beta primer mix, a second PCR proceeded for 7 to 11 cycles. A single record per CDR3 protein comes from TCRdb applying MiXCR to the 5' RACE reads. The sample has hundreds of thousands of distinct CDR3 sequences; about 43% are singletons. The sequencing input was blood. All receptors come from an elderly man in good health.

This clonotype was detected a few times. CDR3 amino acids: CSAAENTGIMIQPQHF. The CDR3 DNA sequence: TGCAGTGCTGCGGAAAACACAGGGATAATGATTCAGCCCCAGCATTTT. V is TRBV20-1 and J is TRBJ1-5, with a possible D match to TRBD1 (6 bases). The CDR3 totals 16 residues. V was clipped by 5 bases and J by 6 bases, with 23 bases between them. Germline CDR1 and CDR2: DFQATT and SNEGSKA (reference sequence).

This clonotype has only a few counts. The chain employs TRBV30 and TRBJ2-3; 9 bases agree with TRBD2. CDR3 length: 15 amino acids. The V and J ends lost 0 bases and 4 bases, in that order; junction bases with no gene match: 5. The V gene's germline CDR1 is GTSNPN and CDR2 SVGIG (reference sequence). The CDR3 region has the DNA TGTGCCTGGAGTGTTAGCGGGGGCTTGTCAGATACGCAGTATTTT. This encodes CAWSVSGGLSDTQYF.

V gene TRBV7-3 combines with J gene TRBJ2-3; TRBD1 or TRBD2 may be the D gene (7 bases each). Germline CDR1 and CDR2: SGHTA and FQGTGA. This CDR3 comprises 16 residues. V was cut by 4 bases and J by 3 bases, with 17 bases left in between. CDR3 sequence: CASSSRGGARTDTQYF. CDR3 in DNA: TGTGCCAGCAGCTCCAGGGGGGGGGCGCGGACAGATACGCAGTATTTT.

J is TRBJ1-1 and V is TRBV12-3 or TRBV12-4; weak D call: TRBD1 (5 bases). The V and J ends lost 3 bases and 6 bases respectively, with 11 bases between them. CDR3 size: 13 residues. CDR3 nucleotide sequence: TGTGCCAGCAGTTTTGGGGGAGTCGCTGAAGCTTTCTTT. Amino acids: CASSFGGVAEAFF.

CDR3 DNA: TGCAGTACCGGGACTAGCGGGCCTTACAATGAGCAGTACTTC. Amino acid sequence: CSTGTSGPYNEQYF. The V gene is TRBV20-1, the J gene TRBJ2-1; TRBD2 matches at 12 bases. The J call may be mistaken, given a closer DNA end match to TRBJ2-7. The CDR3 has 14 residues. Per germline, CDR1 DFQATT and CDR2 SNEGSKA (reference sequence).

The V call is TRBV6-1, the J call TRBJ2-7; no definite D call. Germline values: CDR1 MNHNS, CDR2 SASEGT. This CDR3 has 14 amino acids. V was cut by 6 bases and J by 7 bases, with 19 bases left in between. The CDR3 spells CASRRSPSGNEQYF. The CDR3 bases are TGTGCCAGCAGAAGGAGTCCCTCGGGCAATGAGCAGTACTTC.

This clonotype came up a few times. The chain employs TRBV5-1 and TRBJ1-1, with D perhaps TRBD1 (5 bases). The germline V gene encodes CDR1 SGHRS and CDR2 YFSETQ. Trimming removed 0 bases from V and 4 bases from J, with 13 bases in between. The CDR3 extends over 15 amino acids. CDR3 DNA: TGCGCCAGCAGCTTGGCCGTAAGGGGAGCCACTGAAGCTTTCTTT. Translation: CASSLAVRGATEAFF.

The CDR3 coding sequence is TGTGCCAGCAGTGTACAGGGGGGGTCTGGGGAGACCCAGTACTTC. Encoded protein: CASSVQGGSGETQYF. The chain has TRBV6-1 and TRBJ2-5, with a tentative D call TRBD1 (8 bases). V lost 4 bases to trimming and J lost 5 bases, with 17 bases between them. From germline, CDR1 is MNHNS and CDR2 SASEGT. This CDR3 has 15 residues.